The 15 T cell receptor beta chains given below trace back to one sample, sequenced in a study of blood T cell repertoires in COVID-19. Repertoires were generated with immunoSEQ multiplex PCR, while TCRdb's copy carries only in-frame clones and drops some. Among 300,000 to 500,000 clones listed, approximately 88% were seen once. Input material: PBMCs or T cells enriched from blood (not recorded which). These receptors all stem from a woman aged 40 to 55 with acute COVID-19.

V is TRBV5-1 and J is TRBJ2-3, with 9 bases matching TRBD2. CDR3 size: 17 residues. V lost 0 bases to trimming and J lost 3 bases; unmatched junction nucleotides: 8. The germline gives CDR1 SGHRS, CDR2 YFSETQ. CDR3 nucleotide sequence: TGCGCCAGCAGCTTGGGTAATAGCGGGGGTCGGACAGATACGCAGTATTTT. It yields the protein CASSLGNSGGRTDTQYF.

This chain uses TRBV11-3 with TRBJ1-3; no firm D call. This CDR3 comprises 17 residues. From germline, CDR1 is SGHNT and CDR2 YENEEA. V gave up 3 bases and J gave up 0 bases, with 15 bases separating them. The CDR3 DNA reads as TGTGCCAGCAGCTTTTTCGAGCGGGCCATCTCTGGAAACACCATATATTTT. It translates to CASSFFERAISGNTIYF. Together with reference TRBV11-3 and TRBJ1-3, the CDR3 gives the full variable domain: EAGVVQSPRYKIIEKKQPVAFWCNPISGHNTLYWYLQNLGQGPELLIRYENEEAVDDSQLPKDRFSAERLKGVDSTLKIQPAELGDSAVYLCASSFFERAISGNTIYFGEGSWLTVV.

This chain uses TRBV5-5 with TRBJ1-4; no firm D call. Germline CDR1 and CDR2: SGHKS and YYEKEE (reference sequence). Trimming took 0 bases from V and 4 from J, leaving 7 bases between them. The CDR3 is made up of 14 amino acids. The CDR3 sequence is CASSLVGDNEKLFF. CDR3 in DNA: TGTGCCAGCAGCTTGGTCGGGGATAATGAAAAACTGTTTTTT.

This chain's CDR3 is CASSEVTGKLFF. CDR3 coding DNA: TGTGCCAGCAGTGAAGTTACTGGAAAACTGTTTTTT. The chain joins TRBV2 to TRBJ1-4, with D hard to call. The V gene lost 1 base and the J gene lost 10 bases, with 7 bases spanning the gap. The CDR3 runs 12 residues. Germline V gives CDR1 SNHLY, CDR2 FYNNEI. The full variable domain, with the rest looked up from reference TRBV2 and TRBJ1-4, is EPEVTQTPSHQVTQMGQEVILRCVPISNHLYFYWYRQILGQKVEFLVSFYNNEISEKSEIFDDQFSVERPDGSNFTLKIRSTKLEDSAMYFCASSEVTGKLFFGSGTQLSVL.

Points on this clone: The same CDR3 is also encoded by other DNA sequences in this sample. The CDR3 sequence: CASSQGGGGYTF. CDR3 sequence (DNA): TGTGCCAGCAGCCAGGGGGGAGGCGGCTACACCTTC. V usage is TRBV3-1 (or the pseudogene TRBV3-2) and J usage is TRBJ1-2, with D tentatively TRBD1 (5 bases). With 3 bases removed from V and 8 bases from J, the gap between germline ends came to 10 bases. The CDR3 runs 12 residues. Germline V gene data show CDR1 as LGHDT and CDR2 as YNNKEL (reference sequence).

This CDR3 reads CSGGGAATQYF. The DNA of the CDR3 is TGCAGTGGCGGGGGGGCAGCTACGCAGTATTTT. The V gene is TRBV20-1, the J gene TRBJ2-3; 9 bases are shared with TRBD2. This CDR3 is 11 amino acids long. V lost 7 bases, J lost 8 bases, and 4 bases stayed unmatched. The V gene's germline CDR1 is DFQATT and CDR2 SNEGSKA (reference sequence).

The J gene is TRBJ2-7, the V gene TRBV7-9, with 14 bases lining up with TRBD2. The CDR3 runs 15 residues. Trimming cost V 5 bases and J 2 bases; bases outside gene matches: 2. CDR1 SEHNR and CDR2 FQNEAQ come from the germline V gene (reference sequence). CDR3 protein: CASSTTSGGAYEQYF. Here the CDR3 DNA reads TGTGCCAGCAGCACGACTAGCGGGGGGGCCTACGAGCAGTACTTC. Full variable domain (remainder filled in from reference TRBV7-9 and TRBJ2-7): DTGVSQNPRHKITKRGQNVTFRCDPISEHNRLYWYRQTLGQGPEFLTYFQNEAQLEKSRLLSDRFSAERPKGSFSTLEIQRTEQGDSAMYLCASSTTSGGAYEQYFGPGTRLTVT.

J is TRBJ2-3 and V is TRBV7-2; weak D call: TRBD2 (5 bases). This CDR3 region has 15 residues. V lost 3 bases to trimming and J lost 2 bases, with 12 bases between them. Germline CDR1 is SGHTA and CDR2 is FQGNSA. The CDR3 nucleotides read TGTGCCAGCAGCTTGGGAGCTCCTGACACAGATACGCAGTATTTT. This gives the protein CASSLGAPDTDTQYF.

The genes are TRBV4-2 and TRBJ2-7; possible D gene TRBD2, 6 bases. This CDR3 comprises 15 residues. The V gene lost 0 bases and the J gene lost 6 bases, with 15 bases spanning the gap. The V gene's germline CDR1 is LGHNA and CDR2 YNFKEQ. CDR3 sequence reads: CASSQDYGGNGEQYF. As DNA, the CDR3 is TGTGCCAGCAGCCAAGACTACGGGGGAAATGGCGAGCAGTACTTC.

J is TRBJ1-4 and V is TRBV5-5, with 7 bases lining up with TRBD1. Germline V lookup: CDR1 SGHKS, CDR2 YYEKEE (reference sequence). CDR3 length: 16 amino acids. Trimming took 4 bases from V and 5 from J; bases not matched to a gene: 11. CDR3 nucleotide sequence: TGTGCCAGCAGCGACCCCCAGACAGGGAAAAATGAAAAACTGTTTTTT. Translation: CASSDPQTGKNEKLFF.

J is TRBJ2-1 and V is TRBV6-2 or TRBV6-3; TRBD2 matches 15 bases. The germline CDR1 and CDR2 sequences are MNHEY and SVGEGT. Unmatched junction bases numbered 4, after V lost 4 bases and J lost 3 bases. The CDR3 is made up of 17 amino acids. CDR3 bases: TGTGCCAGCAGTTCCGGGACTAGCGGGGGGATCTACAATGAGCAGTTCTTC. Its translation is CASSSGTSGGIYNEQFF.

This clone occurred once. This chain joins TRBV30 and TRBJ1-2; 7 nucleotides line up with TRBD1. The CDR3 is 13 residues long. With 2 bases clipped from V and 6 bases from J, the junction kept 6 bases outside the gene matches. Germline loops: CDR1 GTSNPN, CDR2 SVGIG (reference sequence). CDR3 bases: TGTGCCTGGAGTCAGGGGGACAGCAATGGCTACACCTTC. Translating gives CAWSQGDSNGYTF.

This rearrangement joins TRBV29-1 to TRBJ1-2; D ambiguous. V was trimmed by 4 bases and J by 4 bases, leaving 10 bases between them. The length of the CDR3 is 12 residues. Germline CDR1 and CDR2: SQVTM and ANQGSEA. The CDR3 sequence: CSVGPEGYGYTF. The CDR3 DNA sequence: TGCAGCGTTGGACCTGAGGGCTATGGCTACACCTTC.

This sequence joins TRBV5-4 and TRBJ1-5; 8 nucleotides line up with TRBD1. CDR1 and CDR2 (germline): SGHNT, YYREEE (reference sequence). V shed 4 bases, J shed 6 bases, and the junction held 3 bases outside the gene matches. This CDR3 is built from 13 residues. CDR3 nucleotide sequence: TGTGCCAGCAGCCCAGGACAGGGTCAGCCCCAGCATTTT. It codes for CASSPGQGQPQHF.

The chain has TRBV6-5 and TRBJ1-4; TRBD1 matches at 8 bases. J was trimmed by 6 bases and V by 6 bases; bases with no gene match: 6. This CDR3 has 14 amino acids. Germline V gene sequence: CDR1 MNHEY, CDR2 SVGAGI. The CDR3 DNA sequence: TGTGCCAGCAGGGACAGGGCGGTGTATGAAAAACTGTTTTTT. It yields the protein CASRDRAVYEKLFF.